This TCR beta chain emerged from a study of T-cell reconstitution after alpha-beta-depleted transplantation in children. Study-wide findings and caveats: Two months or so post-transplant, alpha-beta T cells reportedly derived from several hundred expanded graft clones. Counts and diversity of T cells one year after transplant came mostly from newly produced T cells. Surviving recipient T cells and thymic progenitors accounted for the high day-60 TCRbeta diversity observed in some patients.

Library preparation (for TCRbeta) was performed with unique molecular identifiers. MiXCR, applied by TCRdb to the PCR reads, yields one record per CDR3 protein. There are roughly 420,000 distinct CDR3 sequences in the sample; around 15% occur only once, and roughly 27% lies in the top ten. About this clonotype: Its antigen remains unidentified.

This clonotype was obtained from a boy under two years old who had a stem cell transplant for Wiskott-Aldrich syndrome, so the T cells may come from the graft donor. The sample in question was PBMCs, mostly from graft donor cells, obtained 360 days after TCRalphabeta/CD19-depleted stem cell transplant.

The CDR3 reads CASSQDGAKGTDTQYF. CDR3 sequence (DNA): TGCGCCAGCAGCCAAGATGGGGCGAAAGGCACAGATACGCAGTATTTT. The V and J genes are TRBV4-1 and TRBJ2-3; the D gene is possibly TRBD1 (5 bases). V lost 0 bases and J lost 1, with 11 bases in between. From germline, CDR1 is MGHRA and CDR2 YSYEKL. This CDR3 region has 16 residues.